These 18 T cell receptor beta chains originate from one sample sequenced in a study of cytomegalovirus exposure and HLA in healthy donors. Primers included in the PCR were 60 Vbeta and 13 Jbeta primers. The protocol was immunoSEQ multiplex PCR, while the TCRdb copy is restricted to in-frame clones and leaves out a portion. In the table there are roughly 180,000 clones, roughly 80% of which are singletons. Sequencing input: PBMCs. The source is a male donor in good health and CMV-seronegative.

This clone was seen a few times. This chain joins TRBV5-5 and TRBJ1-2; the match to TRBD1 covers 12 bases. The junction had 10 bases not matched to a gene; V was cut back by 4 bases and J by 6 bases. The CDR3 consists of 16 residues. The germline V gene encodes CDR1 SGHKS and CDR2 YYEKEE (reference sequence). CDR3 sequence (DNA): TGTGCCAGCAGCCGGGCCGGGACAGGGGGCACAGATGGCTACACCTTC. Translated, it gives CASSRAGTGGTDGYTF.

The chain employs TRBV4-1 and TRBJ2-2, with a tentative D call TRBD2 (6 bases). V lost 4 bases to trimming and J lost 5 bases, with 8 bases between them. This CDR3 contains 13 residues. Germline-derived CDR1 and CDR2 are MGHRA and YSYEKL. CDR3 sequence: CASSPGRTGELFF. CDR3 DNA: TGCGCCAGCAGCCCGGGGAGGACCGGGGAGCTGTTTTTT.

The CDR3 region has the DNA TGTGCCAGCAGCTTGGGGGCTCGAGAGATAAATCAGCCCCAGCATTTT. It specifies CASSLGAREINQPQHF. The rearrangement uses TRBV5-6 and TRBJ1-5; no definite D call. This CDR3 contains 16 residues. V was trimmed by 0 bases and J by 4 bases, leaving 14 bases between them. Germline CDR1 reads SGHDT; CDR2 reads YYEEEE.

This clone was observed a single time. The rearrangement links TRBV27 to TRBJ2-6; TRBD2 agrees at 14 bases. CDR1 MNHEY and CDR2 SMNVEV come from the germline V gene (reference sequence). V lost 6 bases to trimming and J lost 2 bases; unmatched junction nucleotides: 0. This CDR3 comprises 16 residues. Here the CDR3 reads CASRGLAGAGANVLTF. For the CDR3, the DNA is TGTGCCAGCAGGGGACTAGCGGGAGCTGGGGCCAACGTCCTGACTTTC.

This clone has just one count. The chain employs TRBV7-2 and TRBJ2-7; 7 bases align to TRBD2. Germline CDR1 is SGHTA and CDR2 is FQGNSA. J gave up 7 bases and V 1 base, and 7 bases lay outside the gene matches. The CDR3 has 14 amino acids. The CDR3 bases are TGTGCCAGCAGCTTAGGGATAGCGGGCGAGGAGCAGTACTTC. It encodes CASSLGIAGEEQYF.

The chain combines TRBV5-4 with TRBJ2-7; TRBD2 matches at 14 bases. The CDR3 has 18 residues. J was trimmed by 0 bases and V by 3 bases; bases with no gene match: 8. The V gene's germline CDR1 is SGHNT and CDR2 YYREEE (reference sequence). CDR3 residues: CASSSLGLAGVTSYEQYF. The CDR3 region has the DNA TGTGCCAGCAGCTCCTTGGGACTAGCGGGAGTTACCTCCTACGAGCAGTACTTC.

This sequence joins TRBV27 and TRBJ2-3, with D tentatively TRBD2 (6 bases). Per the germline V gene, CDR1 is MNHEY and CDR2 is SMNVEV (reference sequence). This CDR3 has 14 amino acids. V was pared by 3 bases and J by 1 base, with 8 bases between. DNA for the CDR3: TGTGCCAGCAGTTTTGGCGGGGGCACAGATACGCAGTATTTT. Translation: CASSFGGGTDTQYF.

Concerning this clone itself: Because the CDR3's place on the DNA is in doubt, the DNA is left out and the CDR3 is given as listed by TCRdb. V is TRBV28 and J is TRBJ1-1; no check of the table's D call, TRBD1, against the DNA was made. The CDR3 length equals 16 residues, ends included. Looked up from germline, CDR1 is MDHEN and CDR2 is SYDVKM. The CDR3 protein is CASSSSYRNMNTEAFF.

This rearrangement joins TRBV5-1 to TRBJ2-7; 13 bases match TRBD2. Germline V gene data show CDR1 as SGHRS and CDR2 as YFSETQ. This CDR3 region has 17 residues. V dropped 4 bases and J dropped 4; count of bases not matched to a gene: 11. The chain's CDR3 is CASSPARTSGSEYEQYF. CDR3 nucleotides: TGCGCCAGCAGCCCGGCCAGGACTAGCGGGAGTGAATACGAGCAGTACTTC.

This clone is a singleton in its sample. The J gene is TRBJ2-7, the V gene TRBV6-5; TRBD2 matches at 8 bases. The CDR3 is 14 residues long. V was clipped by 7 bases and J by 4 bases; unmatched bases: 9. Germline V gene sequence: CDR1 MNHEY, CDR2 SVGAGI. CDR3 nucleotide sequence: TGTGCCAGCATGAGCCCGGGAGGGGGGTACGAGCAGTACTTC. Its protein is CASMSPGGGYEQYF.

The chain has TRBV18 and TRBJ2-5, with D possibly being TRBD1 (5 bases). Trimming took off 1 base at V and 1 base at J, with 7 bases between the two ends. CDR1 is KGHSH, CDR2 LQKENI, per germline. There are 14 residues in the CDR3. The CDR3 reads CASSPRGGQETQYF. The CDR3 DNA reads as TGTGCCAGCTCACCACGGGGCGGCCAAGAGACCCAGTACTTC. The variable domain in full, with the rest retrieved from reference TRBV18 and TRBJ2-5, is NAGVMQNPRHLVRRRGQEARLRCSPMKGHSHVYWYRQLPEEGLKFMVYLQKENIIDESGMPKERFSAEFPKEGPSILRIQQVVRGDSAAYFCASSPRGGQETQYFGPGTRLLVL.

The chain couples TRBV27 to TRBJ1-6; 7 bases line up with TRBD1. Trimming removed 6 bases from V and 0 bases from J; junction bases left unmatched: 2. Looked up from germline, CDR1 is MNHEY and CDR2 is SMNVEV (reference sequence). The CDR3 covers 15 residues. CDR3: CASRRDSSYNSPLHF. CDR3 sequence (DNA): TGTGCCAGCAGGCGGGACAGCTCCTATAATTCACCCCTCCACTTT.

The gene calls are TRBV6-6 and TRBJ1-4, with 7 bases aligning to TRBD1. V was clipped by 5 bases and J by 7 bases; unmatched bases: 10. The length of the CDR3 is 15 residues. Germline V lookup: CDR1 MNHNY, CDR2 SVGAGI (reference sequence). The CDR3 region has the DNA TGTGCCAGCAGTCCCTTACAGGGGCCCGCTGAAAAACTGTTTTTT. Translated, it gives CASSPLQGPAEKLFF.

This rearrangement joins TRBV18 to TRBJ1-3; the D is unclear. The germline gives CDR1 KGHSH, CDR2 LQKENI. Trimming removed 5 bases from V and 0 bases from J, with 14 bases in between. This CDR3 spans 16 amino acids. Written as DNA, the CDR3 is TGTGCCAGCTCATCTACCGTCGGGAACTCTGGAAACACCATATATTTT. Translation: CASSSTVGNSGNTIYF.

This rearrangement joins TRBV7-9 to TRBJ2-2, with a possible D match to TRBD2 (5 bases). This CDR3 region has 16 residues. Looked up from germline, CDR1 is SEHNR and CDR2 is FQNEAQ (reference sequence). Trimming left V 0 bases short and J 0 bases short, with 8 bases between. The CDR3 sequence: CASSLARDSNTGELFF. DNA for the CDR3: TGTGCCAGCAGCTTAGCCCGGGATTCGAACACCGGGGAGCTGTTTTTT.

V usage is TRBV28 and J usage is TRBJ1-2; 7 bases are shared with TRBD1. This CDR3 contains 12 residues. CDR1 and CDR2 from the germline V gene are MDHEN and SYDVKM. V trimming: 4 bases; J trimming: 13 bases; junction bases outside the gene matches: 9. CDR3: CASSYARQGSTF. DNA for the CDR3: TGTGCCAGCAGTTACGCTAGACAGGGTAGCACCTTC.

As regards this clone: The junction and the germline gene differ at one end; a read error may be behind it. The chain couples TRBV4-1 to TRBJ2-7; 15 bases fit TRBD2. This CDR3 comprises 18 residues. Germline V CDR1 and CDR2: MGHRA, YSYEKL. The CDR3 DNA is TGCGCCAGCAGCCCCTATGGACTAGCGGGAGGGAGAACCTACGAGCAGTGCTTC. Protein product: CASSPYGLAGGRTYEQCF.

The chain's CDR3 is CASSSNVASGGYSYEQYF. DNA of the CDR3: TGTGCCAGCAGTTCTAACGTTGCTAGCGGGGGGTACTCCTACGAGCAGTACTTC. The V and J genes are TRBV2 and TRBJ2-7; 11 positions match TRBD2. Germline CDR1 and CDR2: SNHLY and FYNNEI. The J segment lost 0 bases and the V segment lost 5 bases, leaving 12 bases of the junction unmatched. CDR3 length: 18 residues.